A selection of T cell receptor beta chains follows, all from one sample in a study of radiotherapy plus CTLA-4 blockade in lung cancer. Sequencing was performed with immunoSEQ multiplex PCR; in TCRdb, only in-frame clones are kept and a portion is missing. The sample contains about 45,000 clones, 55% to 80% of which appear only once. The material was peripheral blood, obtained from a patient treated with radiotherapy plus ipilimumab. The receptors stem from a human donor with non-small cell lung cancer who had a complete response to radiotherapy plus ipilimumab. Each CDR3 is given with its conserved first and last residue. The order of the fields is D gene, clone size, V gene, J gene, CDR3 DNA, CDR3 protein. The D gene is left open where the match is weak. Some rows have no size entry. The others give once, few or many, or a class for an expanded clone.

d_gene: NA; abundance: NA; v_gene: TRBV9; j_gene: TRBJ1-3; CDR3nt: TGTGCCAGCAGCGGTTACAACCTTCCCTCTGGAAACACCATATATTTT; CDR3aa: CASSGYNLPSGNTIYF
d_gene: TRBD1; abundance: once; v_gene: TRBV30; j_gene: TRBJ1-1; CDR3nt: TGTGCCTGGAGGGACAGGGGTTTTAACACTGAAGCTTTCTTT; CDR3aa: CAWRDRGFNTEAFF
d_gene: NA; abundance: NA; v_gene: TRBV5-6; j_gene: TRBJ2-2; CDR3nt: TGTGCCAGCAGCTATGGGGTGGACAGGAACACCGGGGAGCTGTTTTTT; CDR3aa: CASSYGVDRNTGELFF
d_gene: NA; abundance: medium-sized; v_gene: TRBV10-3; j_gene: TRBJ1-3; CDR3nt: TGTGCCATCACCGGACAGTACTCTGGAAACACCATATATTTT; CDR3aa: CAITGQYSGNTIYF
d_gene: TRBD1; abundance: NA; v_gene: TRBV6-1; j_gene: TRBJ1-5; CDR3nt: TGTGCCAGCGGAGCAGGGGGCCATAGCAATCAGCCCCAGCATTTT; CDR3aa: CASGAGGHSNQPQHF
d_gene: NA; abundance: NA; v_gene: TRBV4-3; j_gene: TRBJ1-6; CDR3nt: TGCGCCAGCAGCCAAGATTCGGGAAGAAATTCACCCCTCCACTTT; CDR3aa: CASSQDSGRNSPLHF
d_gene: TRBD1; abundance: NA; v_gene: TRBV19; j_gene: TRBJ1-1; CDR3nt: TGTGCCAGTACCGCAGGGACAGGGCCCACTGAAGCTTTCTTT; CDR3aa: CASTAGTGPTEAFF
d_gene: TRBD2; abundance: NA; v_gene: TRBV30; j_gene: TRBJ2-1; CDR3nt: TGTGCCTGGAGTGGTAAGGGACTAGCGGGGGTAGGAGAGCAGTTCTTC; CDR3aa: CAWSGKGLAGVGEQFF
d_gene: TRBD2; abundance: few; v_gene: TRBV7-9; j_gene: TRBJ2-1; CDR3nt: TGTGCCAGCAGCCCCTCAGCTTCCCGCGGGAGGAATGAGCAGTTCTTC; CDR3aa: CASSPSASRGRNEQFF
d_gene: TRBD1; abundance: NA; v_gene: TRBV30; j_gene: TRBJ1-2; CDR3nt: TGTGCCTGGGACAGGGCGCGCTATGGCTACACCTTC; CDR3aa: CAWDRARYGYTF
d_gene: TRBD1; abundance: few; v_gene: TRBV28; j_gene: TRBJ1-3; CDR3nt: TGTGCCACGTACAGGGGCTCTGGAAACACCATATATTTT; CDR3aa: CATYRGSGNTIYF
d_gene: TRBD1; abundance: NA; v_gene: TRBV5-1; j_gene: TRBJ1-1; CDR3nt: TGCGCCAGCAGTTCCAGCGGAGAGAGGGGACAGGCACTATCTTTCTTT; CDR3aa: CASSSSGERGQALSFF
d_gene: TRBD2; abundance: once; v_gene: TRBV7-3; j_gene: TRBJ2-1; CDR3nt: TGTGCCAGCAGCCCCAGTTTGGCGGGGGCCTACAATGAGCAGTTCTTC; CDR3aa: CASSPSLAGAYNEQFF
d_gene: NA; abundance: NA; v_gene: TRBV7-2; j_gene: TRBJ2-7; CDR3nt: TGTGCCAGCAGCCCGGGACCGGGAGACCCCTACGAGCAGTACTTC; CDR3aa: CASSPGPGDPYEQYF
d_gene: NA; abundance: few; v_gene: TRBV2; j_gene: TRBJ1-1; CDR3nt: TGTGCCAGCAGTGAACAGGGATTGAACACTGAAGCTTTCTTT; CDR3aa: CASSEQGLNTEAFF
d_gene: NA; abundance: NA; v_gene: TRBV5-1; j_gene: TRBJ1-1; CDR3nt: TGCGCCAGCAGCTTGGCTGAACAGGTGAACACTGAAGCTTTCTTT; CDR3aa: CASSLAEQVNTEAFF
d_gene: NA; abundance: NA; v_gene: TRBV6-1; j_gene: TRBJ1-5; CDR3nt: TGTGCCAGCAGTGATCACGGTTATTATCAGCCCCAGCATTTT; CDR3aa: CASSDHGYYQPQHF
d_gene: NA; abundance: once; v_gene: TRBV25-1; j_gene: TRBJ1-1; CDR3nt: TGTGCCAGCAGCCCTACACCCAGGGGTCTTGGAACTGAAGCTTTCTTT; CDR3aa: CASSPTPRGLGTEAFF
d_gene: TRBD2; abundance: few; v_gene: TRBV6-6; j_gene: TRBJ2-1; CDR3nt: TGTGCCAGCAGTTACGCTAGCGGGGGGGTGAACAATGAGCAGTTCTTC; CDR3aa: CASSYASGGVNNEQFF
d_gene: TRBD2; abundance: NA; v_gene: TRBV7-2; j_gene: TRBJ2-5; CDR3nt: TGTGCCAGCAGCATTTCCCTGACTAGCGAGACCCAGTACTTC; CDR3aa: CASSISLTSETQYF
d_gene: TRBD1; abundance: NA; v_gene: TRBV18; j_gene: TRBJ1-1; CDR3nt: TGTGCCAGCTCACCTAAGGGCGGGACAGGGGGCTTGGACACTGAAGCTTTCTTT; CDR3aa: CASSPKGGTGGLDTEAFF
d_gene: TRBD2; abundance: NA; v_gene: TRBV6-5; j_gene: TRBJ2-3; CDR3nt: TGTGCCAGCAGTTTAGGCCTAGCGGGCACAGATACGCAGTATTTT; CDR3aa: CASSLGLAGTDTQYF
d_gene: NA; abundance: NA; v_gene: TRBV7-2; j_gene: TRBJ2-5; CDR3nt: TGTGCCAGCAGCTACCCCGGGCACGGGGGAAAAGAGACCCAGTACTTC; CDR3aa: CASSYPGHGGKETQYF
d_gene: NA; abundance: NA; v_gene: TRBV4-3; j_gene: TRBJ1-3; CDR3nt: TGCGCCAGCAGCCAGAACGGGAACTCTGGAAACACCATATATTTT; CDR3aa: CASSQNGNSGNTIYF
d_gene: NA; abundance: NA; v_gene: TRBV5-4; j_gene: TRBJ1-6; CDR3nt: TGTGCCAGCAGCCTCGCACGGGGGGGCGCGGGTTCACCCCTCCACTTT; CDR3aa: CASSLARGGAGSPLHF
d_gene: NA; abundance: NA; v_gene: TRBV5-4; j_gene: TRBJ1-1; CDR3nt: TGTGCCAGCAGCTTCGGGAGCATGAACACTGAAGCTTTCTTT; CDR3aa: CASSFGSMNTEAFF
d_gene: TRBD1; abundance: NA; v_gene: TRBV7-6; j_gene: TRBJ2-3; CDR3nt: TGTGCCAGCAGCTTAGGGACAGGGGGATCCACAGATACGCAGTATTTT; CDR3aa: CASSLGTGGSTDTQYF
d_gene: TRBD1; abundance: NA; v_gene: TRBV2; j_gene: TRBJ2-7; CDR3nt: TGTGCCAGCAGTGCGGCCCCGGGACAGGGAGTCGAGCAGTACTTC; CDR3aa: CASSAAPGQGVEQYF
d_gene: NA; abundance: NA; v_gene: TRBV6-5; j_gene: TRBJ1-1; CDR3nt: TGTGCCAGCAGTTACTCCAGGGAGAACACTGAAGCTTTCTTT; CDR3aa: CASSYSRENTEAFF
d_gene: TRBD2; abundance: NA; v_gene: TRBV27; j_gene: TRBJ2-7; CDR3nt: TGTGCCAGCAGTCTAGCGGGCGGCGGGGGAACAACCTACGAGCAGTACTTC; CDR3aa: CASSLAGGGGTTYEQYF
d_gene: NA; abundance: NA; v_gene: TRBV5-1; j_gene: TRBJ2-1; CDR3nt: TGCGCCAGCAGCTTGGTAGGGACATCCCAATTAAAAGAGCAGTTCTTC; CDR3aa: CASSLVGTSQLKEQFF
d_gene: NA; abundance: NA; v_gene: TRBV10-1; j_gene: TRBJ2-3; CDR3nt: TGCGCCAGCAGTTCCTCCCGCCCGGGGATGGCTGGAGATACGCAGTATTTT; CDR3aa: CASSSSRPGMAGDTQYF
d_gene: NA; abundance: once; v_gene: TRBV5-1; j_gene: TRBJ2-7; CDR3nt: TGCGCCAGCAGCCAATTTTCTTTGGGACAACTGAGCTCCTACGAGCAGTACTTC; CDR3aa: CASSQFSLGQLSSYEQYF
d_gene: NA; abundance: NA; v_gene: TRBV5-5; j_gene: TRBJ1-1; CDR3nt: TGTGCCAGCAGCGGGTGGACAGCTGAAGCTTTCTTT; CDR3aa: CASSGWTAEAFF
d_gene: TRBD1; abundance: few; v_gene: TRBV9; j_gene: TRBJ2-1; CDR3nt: TGTGCCAGCAGGAAGGGAGGGACAGGGAACAATGAGCAGTTCTTC; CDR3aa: CASRKGGTGNNEQFF
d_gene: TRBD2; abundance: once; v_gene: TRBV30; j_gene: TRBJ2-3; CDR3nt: TGTGCCTGGAGTGTTGCGGCGGCGGGAGGATTCACAGATACGCAGTATTTT; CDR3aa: CAWSVAAAGGFTDTQYF
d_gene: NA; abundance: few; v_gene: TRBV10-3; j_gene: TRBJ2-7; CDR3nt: TGTGCCATCAGTGAAGAGTTAAGGGGATCCTACGAGCAGTACTTC; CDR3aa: CAISEELRGSYEQYF
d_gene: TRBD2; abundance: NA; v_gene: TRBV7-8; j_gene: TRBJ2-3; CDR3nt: TGTGCCAGCTATGGTAGCGGGAGGGGTAGAGATACGCAGTATTTT; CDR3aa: CASYGSGRGRDTQYF
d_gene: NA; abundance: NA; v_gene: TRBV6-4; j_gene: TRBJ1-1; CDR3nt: TGTGCCAGCAGTGTTATGTCGGACAGCACTGAAGCTTTCTTT; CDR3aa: CASSVMSDSTEAFF
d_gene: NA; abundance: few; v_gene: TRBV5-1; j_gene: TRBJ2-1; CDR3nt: TGCGCCAGCAGCTTAGGGGACTCCCCCTACAATGAGCAGTTCTTC; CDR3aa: CASSLGDSPYNEQFF